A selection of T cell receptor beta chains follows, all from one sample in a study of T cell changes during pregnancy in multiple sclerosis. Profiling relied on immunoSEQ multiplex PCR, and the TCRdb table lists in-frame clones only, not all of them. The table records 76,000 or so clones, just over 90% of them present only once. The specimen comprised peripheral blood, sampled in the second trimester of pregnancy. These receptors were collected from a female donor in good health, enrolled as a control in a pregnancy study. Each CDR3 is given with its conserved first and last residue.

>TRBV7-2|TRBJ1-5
CASSPRVGGNNQPQHF
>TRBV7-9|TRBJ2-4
CASSLVSDIQYF
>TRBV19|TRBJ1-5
CASSISRVRQPQHF
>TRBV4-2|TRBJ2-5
CASSASLSGGVETQYF
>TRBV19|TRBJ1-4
CASSLRDRSEKLFF
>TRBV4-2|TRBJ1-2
CASSQEAVYGYTF
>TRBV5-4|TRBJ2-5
CASSFRGGAEAQYF
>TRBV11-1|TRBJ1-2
CASSPKGARGGDYGYTF
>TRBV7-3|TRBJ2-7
CASSATGTATYEQYF
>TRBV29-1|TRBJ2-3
CSVLAGSTDTQYF
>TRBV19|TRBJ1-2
CASRDSFYGYTF
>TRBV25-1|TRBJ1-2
CASSARTEQNYGYTF
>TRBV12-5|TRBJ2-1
CASGLGSGTGGYNEQFF
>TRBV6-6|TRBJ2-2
CASETTSQGASGELFF
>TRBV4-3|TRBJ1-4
CASSQGQGYEKLFF
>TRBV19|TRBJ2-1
CASSITSGGNHNEQFF
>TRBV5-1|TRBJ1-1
CASSYNTGGVEAFF
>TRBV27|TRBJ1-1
CASSQGNTEAFF
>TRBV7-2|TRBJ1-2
CASSFPSVGYTF
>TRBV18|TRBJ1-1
CASSQGDAIASTEAFF
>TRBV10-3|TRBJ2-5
CAISEGGDRETQYF